The 8 T cell receptor beta chains given below trace back to one sample, sequenced in a study of follicular helper T cells after annual influenza vaccination (dated by TCRdb to the late 2010s). The time point label, as the study defines it: 2014-2015 season, 7 days after vaccination. The receptor library was made with the immunoSEQ multiplex PCR assay. TCRdb stores this immuneACCESS table with in-frame sequences only. Part of the clones is absent; in the studies checked, under half of the shortfall reflects unresolved V genes, and no reason is known for the rest. The sample table records some 15,000 clones; roughly 84% of these occur just once. Jointly, the top ten make up 1.3% of the sample. Sequencing used CXCR5+ CD38- circulating T follicular helper cells from blood, obtained 7 days after influenza vaccination. The label giving this sample's cell subset or site can be read as: circulating Tfh, non-naive CD4+CXCR5+PD-1+ (ICOS+CD38+ or ICOS-CD38-). The receptor set was obtained from an adult who received the influenza vaccine.

In this sample, this clone turned up once. The chain uses TRBV2 and TRBJ2-7; D ambiguous. Germline CDR1 SNHLY, CDR2 FYNNEI. The CDR3 is 13 residues long. The ends were cut back, 7 bases at V and 0 bases at J, with 10 bases in the middle. The CDR3 region has the DNA TGTGCCAGCAAGCCAGGAATCTCCTACGAGCAGTACTTC. This encodes CASKPGISYEQYF.

V usage is TRBV18 and J usage is TRBJ2-7; D might be TRBD2 (5 bases). This CDR3 comprises 13 residues. Per the germline V gene, CDR1 is KGHSH and CDR2 is LQKENI. V lost 6 bases, J lost 7 bases, and 16 bases lay in between. CDR3 DNA sequence: TGTGCCAGCTCCGCAGATGAGGAGGCGGAGCAGTACTTC. Translation gives CASSADEEAEQYF.

The chain is built from TRBV28 and TRBJ2-1; possibly TRBD1 for D (6 bases). The germline gives CDR1 MDHEN, CDR2 SYDVKM. The germline V and J ends were trimmed by 4 bases and 6 bases, with 19 bases remaining between them. This CDR3 has 16 amino acids. CDR3: CASSSPGHRLINEQFF. Written as DNA, the CDR3 is TGTGCCAGCAGTTCTCCGGGACATAGACTGATCAATGAGCAGTTCTTC.

The CDR3 loop is CSVAQNGNTIYF. CDR3 DNA: TGCAGCGTTGCACAGAATGGAAACACCATATATTTT. The chain recombines TRBV29-1 with TRBJ1-3; D gene uncertain. The CDR3 spans 12 residues. V gave up 4 bases and J gave up 3 bases, with 7 bases separating them. Germline V lookup: CDR1 SQVTM, CDR2 ANQGSEA. Full variable domain (remainder filled in from reference TRBV29-1 and TRBJ1-3): SAVISQKPSRDICQRGTSLTIQCQVDSQVTMMFWYRQQPGQSLTLIATANQGSEATYESGFVIDKFPISRPNLTFSTLTVSNMSPEDSSIYLCSVAQNGNTIYFGEGSWLTVV.

The chain couples TRBV2 to TRBJ2-4; perhaps TRBD1 as D (6 bases). Germline V gene lookup returns CDR1 SNHLY and CDR2 FYNNEI. The CDR3 loop spans 14 amino acids. V gave up 5 bases and J gave up 1 base, with 9 bases separating them. CDR3 residues: CASSLQGAKNIQYF. CDR3 coding DNA: TGTGCCAGCAGTCTTCAGGGGGCCAAAAACATTCAGTACTTC.

The J gene is TRBJ1-2, the V gene TRBV7-6; TRBD1 is a possible D gene (5 bases). With 1 base removed from V and 8 bases from J, the gap between germline ends came to 11 bases. The CDR3 covers 13 residues. Germline CDR1 SGHVS, CDR2 FNYEAQ. DNA of the CDR3: TGTGCCAGCAGCTTAGGCAAGGGACTCGGCTACACCTTC. Translating gives CASSLGKGLGYTF.

CDR3 bases: TGTGCCTGGAGTGTACAGGGAGGGTCCTCTGGAAACACCATATATTTT. As protein: CAWSVQGGSSGNTIYF. This sequence joins TRBV30 and TRBJ1-3, with a weak D call TRBD1 (6 bases). CDR1 and CDR2 from the germline V gene are GTSNPN and SVGIG (reference sequence). There are 16 residues in the CDR3. Trimming left V 0 bases short and J 0 bases short, with 12 bases between. Supplemented by reference TRBV30 and TRBJ1-3, the full variable domain reads SQTIHQWPATLVQPVGSPLSLECTVEGTSNPNLYWYRQAAGRGLQLLFYSVGIGQISSEVPQNLSASRPQDRQFILSSKKLLLSDSGFYLCAWSVQGGSSGNTIYFGEGSWLTVV.

V and J are TRBV6-1 and TRBJ2-5; a weak D match, TRBD2 (7 bases). Germline V CDR1 and CDR2: MNHNS, SASEGT. CDR3 length equals 16 residues. Trimming cost V 3 bases and J 5 bases, with 19 bases left between them. The CDR3 DNA reads TGTGCCAGCAGTGATTCTAATTGGGGGGGCGGGGAGACCCAGTACTTC. Encoded protein: CASSDSNWGGGETQYF.